These 17 T cell receptor beta chains were sequenced from one sample in a study of T cell responses to AZD1222 COVID-19 vaccine. The assay was immunoSEQ multiplex PCR, and TCRdb's table has in-frame clones only and misses some. The sample records roughly 120,000 clones, approximately 85% being singletons. The sequenced sample was peripheral blood, obtained on day 0 of AZD1222 vaccination. The receptors come from an adult in good health.

The genes are TRBV2 and TRBJ2-7; 11 bases line up with TRBD1. With 8 bases clipped from V and 4 bases from J, the junction kept 7 bases outside the gene matches. This CDR3 comprises 14 residues. In germline, CDR1 is SNHLY, CDR2 FYNNEI. The CDR3 bases are TGTGCCAGCCGGGGGACAGGGGGTAGGTACGAGCAGTACTTC. Translating it yields CASRGTGGRYEQYF.

The chain carries TRBV25-1 and TRBJ2-6, with 10 bases identical to TRBD1. The germline gives CDR1 MGHDK, CDR2 SYGVNS. The CDR3 has 18 residues. V lost 4 bases and J lost 4; bases outside the gene matches: 10. The CDR3 sequence: CASSARQGARVGANVLTF. CDR3 nucleotides: TGTGCCAGCAGTGCACGACAGGGGGCGCGGGTAGGGGCCAACGTCCTGACTTTC.

This clone was found a few times. The rearrangement links TRBV18 to TRBJ1-6; weak D call: TRBD1 (6 bases). CDR3 length: 14 amino acids. The V end lost 3 bases, the J end lost 11 bases, and 14 bases lay between the germline ends. The germline gives CDR1 KGHSH, CDR2 LQKENI. The chain's CDR3 is CASSPRQEATPLHF. The CDR3 DNA follows: TGTGCCAGCTCACCGAGACAGGAGGCTACACCCCTCCACTTT.

The chain carries TRBV19 and TRBJ1-3; D gene uncertain. V lost 6 bases to trimming and J lost 2 bases, with 5 bases between them. CDR1 is LNHDA, CDR2 SQIVND, per germline (reference sequence). This CDR3 has 12 residues. The CDR3 loop reads CASRTTGNTIYF. The CDR3, as DNA: TGTGCCAGTAGGACAACTGGAAACACCATATATTTT.

This chain links TRBV6-6 with TRBJ1-6, with D perhaps matching TRBD1 (5 bases). The CDR3 totals 14 residues. Trimming removed 6 bases from V and 10 bases from J, with 16 bases in between. CDR1 and CDR2 (germline): MNHNY, SVGAGI (reference sequence). The CDR3 region is CASSPDSAGSPLHF. CDR3 bases: TGTGCCAGCAGCCCAGACAGTGCGGGGTCACCCCTCCACTTT.

The chain carries TRBV29-1 and TRBJ1-1, with TRBD1 as a possible D gene (5 bases). V was cut by 4 bases and J by 1 base, with 7 bases left in between. This CDR3 is built from 12 residues. Germline V gene lookup returns CDR1 SQVTM and CDR2 ANQGSEA. In nucleotides, the CDR3 is TGCAGCGTTGGACAGCAGAACACTGAAGCTTTCTTT. Translating gives CSVGQQNTEAFF.

This chain uses TRBV11-3 with TRBJ2-7; D is unclear. Trimming removed 6 bases from V and 10 bases from J, with 19 bases in between. The CDR3 is 13 amino acids. CDR1 and CDR2 (germline): SGHNT, YENEEA. Written as DNA, the CDR3 is TGTGCCAGCAGGTCCCCAAATGGCCGGAGTCAGTACTTC. Residues: CASRSPNGRSQYF.

V gene TRBV7-9 combines with J gene TRBJ2-7, with no clear D. V lost 6 bases and J lost 2, with 11 bases in between. The germline V gene has CDR1 SEHNR and CDR2 FQNEAQ (reference sequence). The CDR3 consists of 13 residues. CDR3 protein: CASSPVPTYEQYF. The CDR3, as DNA: TGTGCCAGCAGTCCAGTGCCGACCTACGAGCAGTACTTC.

This chain joins TRBV3-1 (or the pseudogene TRBV3-2) and TRBJ2-7; 7 positions match TRBD1. Germline values: CDR1 LGHDT, CDR2 YNNKEL (reference sequence). The CDR3 sequence is 15 residues long. Losses at the gene ends were 3 bases for V and 0 bases for J; bases not matched to a gene: 5. CDR3 protein: CASSQGQIASYEQYF. The CDR3 region has the DNA TGTGCCAGCAGCCAGGGACAGATCGCCTCCTACGAGCAGTACTTC.

The chain is built from TRBV9 and TRBJ1-6; D is ambiguous. The CDR3 contains 16 residues. V was trimmed by 3 bases and J by 3 bases, leaving 13 bases between them. Germline V CDR1 and CDR2: SGDLS, YYNGEE. The CDR3 sequence: CASSDTLTGYNSPLHF. CDR3 nucleotides: TGTGCCAGCAGCGATACCCTGACGGGCTATAATTCACCCCTCCACTTT.

This clone was seen more than once but under ten times. J is TRBJ2-3 and V is TRBV5-1; D might be TRBD2 (6 bases). The V gene's germline CDR1 is SGHRS and CDR2 YFSETQ. Trimming removed 4 bases from V and 5 bases from J, with 17 bases in between. CDR3 size: 15 residues. CDR3: CASSISGDLRDTQYF. The CDR3 nucleotides are TGCGCCAGCAGCATTAGCGGAGACCTCCGAGATACGCAGTATTTT.

The genes are TRBV18 and TRBJ1-2; maybe TRBD1 (5 bases). V gave up 3 bases and J gave up 5 bases, with 19 bases separating them. Germline V CDR1 and CDR2: KGHSH, LQKENI. The CDR3 totals 16 residues. For the CDR3, the DNA is TGTGCCAGCTCACCTGAGCGGCGGCCCAGGGCATATGGCTACACCTTC. This sequence encodes CASSPERRPRAYGYTF.

The chain has TRBV24-1 and TRBJ2-4; 9 bases align to TRBD1. Looked up from germline, CDR1 is KGHDR and CDR2 is SFDVKD. Trimming removed 4 bases from V and 8 bases from J; junction bases left unmatched: 8. The CDR3 extends over 15 amino acids. This chain's CDR3 is CATSETGGRGDIQYF. CDR3 nucleotides: TGTGCCACCAGTGAAACAGGGGGCAGGGGGGACATTCAGTACTTC.

J is TRBJ2-2 and V is TRBV19; TRBD2 agrees at 8 bases. Looked up from germline, CDR1 is LNHDA and CDR2 is SQIVND (reference sequence). The CDR3 extends over 17 amino acids. J was trimmed by 0 bases and V by 1 base; bases with no gene match: 4. DNA for the CDR3: TGTGCCAGTAGTATAGGGGGTAGCGGGGCGAACACCGGGGAGCTGTTTTTT. As protein: CASSIGGSGANTGELFF. Looking up the rest from reference TRBV19 and TRBJ2-2 gives the full variable domain: DGGITQSPKYLFRKEGQNVTLSCEQNLNHDAMYWYRQDPGQGLRLIYYSQIVNDFQKGDIAEGYSVSREKKESFPLTVTSAQKNPTAFYLCASSIGGSGANTGELFFGEGSRLTVL.

The chain links TRBV10-3 to TRBJ1-6; D unresolved. Germline V gene data show CDR1 as ENHRY and CDR2 as SYGVKD. V dropped 0 bases and J dropped 10 bases, with 13 bases sitting between them. The CDR3 has 15 residues. CDR3 sequence: CAISESHSEGSPLHF. For the CDR3, the DNA is TGTGCCATCAGTGAGTCCCACTCGGAGGGCTCACCCCTCCACTTT.

J is TRBJ1-3 and V is TRBV3-1 (or the pseudogene TRBV3-2), with a tentative D call TRBD1 (6 bases). Germline loops: CDR1 LGHDT, CDR2 YNNKEL (reference sequence). V was shortened by 1 base and J by 0 bases, with 19 bases between the two germline ends. This CDR3 region has 19 residues. CDR3 DNA: TGTGCCAGCAGCCAAGTCTTGGGGAGGGGGACAAGCTCTGGAAACACCATATATTTT. This gives the protein CASSQVLGRGTSSGNTIYF.

The V and J genes are TRBV6-2 or TRBV6-3 and TRBJ2-1; D gene uncertain. Germline CDR1 MNHEY, CDR2 SVGEGT. Trimming shortened V by 2 bases and J by 6 bases, and 5 bases separated the two germline ends. This CDR3 spans 12 amino acids. CDR3 amino acids: CASSYGTNEQFF. The DNA of the CDR3 is TGTGCCAGCAGTTACGGTACCAATGAGCAGTTCTTC.